Presented here are 12 T cell receptor beta chains from one specimen sequenced in a study of T cell responses to AZD1222 COVID-19 vaccine. Generated by immunoSEQ multiplex PCR, the TCRdb table keeps only in-frame clones and is missing some. Among over 150,000 clones listed, approximately 90% were seen once. The sequencing here drew on peripheral blood, taken 28 days after the second AZD1222 dose. All receptors derive from an adult who received the AZD1222 COVID-19 vaccine.

The rearrangement joins TRBV20-1 to TRBJ2-1, with unresolved D. This CDR3 has 10 residues. V was shortened by 7 bases and J by 9 bases, with 10 bases between the two germline ends. Germline V lookup: CDR1 DFQATT, CDR2 SNEGSKA (reference sequence). DNA of the CDR3: TGCAGTGTGGGTGTCGGTGAGCAGTTCTTC. This translates into CSVGVGEQFF.

This clone was found a few times. V usage is TRBV4-2 and J usage is TRBJ1-2; D is perhaps TRBD1 (5 bases). The CDR3 consists of 17 residues. The germline V gene encodes CDR1 LGHNA and CDR2 YNFKEQ. Trimming pared 0 bases from V and 5 bases from J, leaving 19 bases between. CDR3 nucleotides: TGTGCCAGCAGCCAAGATCTCCAGGGACGTTGGCGGTATGGCTACACCTTC. Protein product: CASSQDLQGRWRYGYTF.

This chain joins TRBV19 and TRBJ1-1; TRBD1 matches 8 bases. The CDR3 sequence is 15 residues long. Trimming removed 5 bases from V and 1 base from J; junction bases left unmatched: 6. CDR1 and CDR2 (germline): LNHDA, SQIVND (reference sequence). The CDR3 region has the DNA TGTGCCAGTAGTTCCTTCGGGACAGGGAACACTGAAGCTTTCTTT. Translated, it gives CASSSFGTGNTEAFF. The entire variable domain, with the rest obtained from reference TRBV19 and TRBJ1-1, is as follows: DGGITQSPKYLFRKEGQNVTLSCEQNLNHDAMYWYRQDPGQGLRLIYYSQIVNDFQKGDIAEGYSVSREKKESFPLTVTSAQKNPTAFYLCASSSFGTGNTEAFFGQGTRLTVV.

The chain couples TRBV4-2 to TRBJ1-2; D might be TRBD1 (5 bases). The V end lost 0 bases, the J end lost 4 bases, and 24 bases lay between the germline ends. The CDR3 is 19 amino acids. The germline V gene has CDR1 LGHNA and CDR2 YNFKEQ. This CDR3 is CASSQDPGTARRVVYGYTF. For the CDR3, the DNA is TGTGCCAGCAGCCAAGACCCCGGGACCGCGCGCCGAGTGGTCTATGGCTACACCTTC.

This chain links TRBV5-5 with TRBJ1-3; no reliable D call. Trimming shortened V by 0 bases and J by 0 bases, and 7 bases separated the two germline ends. Looked up from germline, CDR1 is SGHKS and CDR2 is YYEKEE (reference sequence). CDR3 length: 15 amino acids. CDR3 sequence reads: CASSLVVNSGNTIYF. For the CDR3, the DNA is TGTGCCAGCAGCTTGGTAGTTAACTCTGGAAACACCATATATTTT.

V is TRBV5-1 and J is TRBJ2-7; D unresolved. The CDR3 is made up of 14 amino acids. The germline V and J ends were trimmed by 0 bases and 2 bases, with 9 bases remaining between them. Germline CDR1 is SGHRS and CDR2 is YFSETQ. The CDR3 sequence: CASSLDLGTYEQYF. The CDR3 DNA reads as TGCGCCAGCAGCTTGGATCTCGGAACCTACGAGCAGTACTTC.

This clone was recorded only once. The chain links TRBV3-1 (or the pseudogene TRBV3-2) to TRBJ1-2; D uncertain. The CDR3 totals 12 residues. Germline V gene sequence: CDR1 LGHDT, CDR2 YNNKEL (reference sequence). Trimming removed 0 bases at V and 14 bases at J, with 13 bases between. The CDR3 DNA is TGTGCCAGCAGCCAAGATCGTTGGCAGAAAACCTTC. Protein sequence: CASSQDRWQKTF.

The V call is TRBV6-5, the J call TRBJ2-6; D is ambiguous. Germline lookup yields CDR1 MNHEY and CDR2 SVGAGI. This CDR3 region has 14 residues. V lost 2 bases and J lost 2, with 4 bases in between. CDR3: CASSYSPGANVLTF. The CDR3, as DNA: TGTGCCAGCAGTTACAGTCCTGGGGCCAACGTCCTGACTTTC.

The chain links TRBV7-9 to TRBJ2-3, with a possible D match to TRBD2 (6 bases). The germline CDR1 and CDR2 sequences are SEHNR and FQNEAQ (reference sequence). This CDR3 contains 17 residues. V was trimmed by 5 bases and J by 3 bases, leaving 21 bases between them. CDR3 nucleotide sequence: TGTGCCAGCAGCCCTCTTGCTCTCGGGGGAGCGACAGATACGCAGTATTTT. Residues: CASSPLALGGATDTQYF.

The V call is TRBV29-1, the J call TRBJ1-2, with TRBD1 as a possible D gene (6 bases). Germline V lookup: CDR1 SQVTM, CDR2 ANQGSEA. Trimming took off 2 bases at V and 6 bases at J, with 16 bases between the two ends. CDR3 size: 14 residues. The CDR3 DNA reads TGCAGCGTTGAATCTGGGGACATAGTCCATGGCTACACCTTC. It translates to CSVESGDIVHGYTF.

V is TRBV2 and J is TRBJ2-7, with no clear D. This CDR3 comprises 14 residues. V was shortened by 5 bases and J by 2 bases, with 13 bases between the two germline ends. Germline-derived CDR1 and CDR2 are SNHLY and FYNNEI. The CDR3 sequence: CASSNHGGAYEQYF. DNA of the CDR3: TGTGCCAGCAGTAACCACGGTGGAGCCTACGAGCAGTACTTC.

This chain links TRBV2 with TRBJ2-1, with D possibly being TRBD2 (6 bases). The V end was cut by 3 bases, the J end by 8 bases, with 11 bases between. CDR3 length equals 13 residues. Germline-derived CDR1 and CDR2 are SNHLY and FYNNEI. The DNA of the CDR3 is TGTGCCAGCAGTGAGGTCAGGAGGGATGAGCAGTTCTTC. Translation gives CASSEVRRDEQFF.